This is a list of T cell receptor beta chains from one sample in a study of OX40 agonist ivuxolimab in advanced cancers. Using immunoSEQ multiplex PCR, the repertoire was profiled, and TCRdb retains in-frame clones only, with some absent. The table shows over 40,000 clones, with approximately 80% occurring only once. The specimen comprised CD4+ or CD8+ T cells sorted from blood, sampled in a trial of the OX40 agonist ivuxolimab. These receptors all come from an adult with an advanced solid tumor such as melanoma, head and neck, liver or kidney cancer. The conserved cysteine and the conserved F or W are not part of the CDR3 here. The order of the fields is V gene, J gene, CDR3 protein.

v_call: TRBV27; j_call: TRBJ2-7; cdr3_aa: ASRGVDTYEQY
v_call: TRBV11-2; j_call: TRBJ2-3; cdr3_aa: ASSPQAGGPGTDTQY
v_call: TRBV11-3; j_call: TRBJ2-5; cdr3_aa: ASSPRGALETQY
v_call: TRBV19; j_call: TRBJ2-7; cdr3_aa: ASSHTRGQEPSRQY
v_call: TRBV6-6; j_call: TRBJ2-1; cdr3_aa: ATRGTGYNEQF
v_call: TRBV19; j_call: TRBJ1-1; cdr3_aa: ASNVNTNTEAF
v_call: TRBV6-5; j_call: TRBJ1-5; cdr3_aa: ASSPKRNQPQH
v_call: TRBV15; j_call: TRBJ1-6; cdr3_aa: ATSRINSRDSPLH
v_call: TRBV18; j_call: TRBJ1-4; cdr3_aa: ASSPLREATNEKLF
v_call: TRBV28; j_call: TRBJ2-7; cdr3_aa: ASSRRGSYEQY
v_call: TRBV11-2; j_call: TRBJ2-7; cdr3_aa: ASSLVRGADYEQY
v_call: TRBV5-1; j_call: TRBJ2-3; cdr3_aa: ASSSRLAGLVSTDTQY
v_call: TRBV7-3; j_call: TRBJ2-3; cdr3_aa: ASSPSLGSDTQY
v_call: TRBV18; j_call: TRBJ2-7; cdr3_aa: ASSPWVPYEQY
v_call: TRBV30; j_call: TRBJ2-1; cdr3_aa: AWIPSPLLPSSYNEQF
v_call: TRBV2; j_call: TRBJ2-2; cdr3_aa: ASIRDFSGTGELF
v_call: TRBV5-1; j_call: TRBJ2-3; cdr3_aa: ASTRGGSTDTQY
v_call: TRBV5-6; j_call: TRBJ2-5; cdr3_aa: ASSLAGQGQETQY
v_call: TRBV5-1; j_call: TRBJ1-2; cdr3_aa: ASSPPPPGLWGYT
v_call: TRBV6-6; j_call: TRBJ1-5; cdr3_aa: ASSQGTGGNQPQH
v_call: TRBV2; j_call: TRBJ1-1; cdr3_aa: ASRIEGQGTEAF
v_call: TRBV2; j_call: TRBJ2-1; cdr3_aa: ASRGSGTSGAYNEQF
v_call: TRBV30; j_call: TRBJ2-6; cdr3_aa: AWSDRWRAGANVLT
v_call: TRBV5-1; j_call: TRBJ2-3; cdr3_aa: ASSLPSGAPDTQY
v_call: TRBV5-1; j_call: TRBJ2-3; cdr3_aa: ASSQASGGSLDTQY
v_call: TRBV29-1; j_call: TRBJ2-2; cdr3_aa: SVSGWNSNTGELF